The following is a T cell receptor (beta chain) sequence with its context. Its antigen is undetermined. The same CDR3 can be traced to other DNA sequences in this sample. V shed 4 bases and J shed 8 bases, with 15 bases lying between them. There are 14 residues in the CDR3. Germline V gene data show CDR1 as SGHRS and CDR2 as YFSETQ. The sample belongs to a study of radiotherapy plus CTLA-4 blockade in lung cancer. The wider study: There were objective responses in 15% to 20% of patients, and roughly 33% had disease control.

General study results and limits: The best prediction of response reportedly came from early blood T cell clone dynamics, with interferon-beta. In blood, TCR clones derived from the tumor expanded after radiotherapy plus ipilimumab.

The table came from immunoSEQ multiplex PCR; TCRdb's copy has only in-frame clones and leaves some out. The table lists around 45,000 clones, about 67% of them singletons. The study gave focal radiation plus ipilimumab CTLA-4 blockade to patients with chemo-refractory metastatic non-small-cell lung cancer. The sequenced sample was peripheral blood, obtained from a patient treated with radiotherapy plus ipilimumab. The clonotype was recovered from a human donor with non-small cell lung cancer who had a partial response to radiotherapy plus ipilimumab. This chain links TRBV5-1 with TRBJ1-4; a possible D gene is TRBD1 (6 bases). The CDR3 DNA is TGCGCCAGCAGCGAGCCAGGGGAGGGCGAAAAACTGTTTTTT. It yields the protein CASSEPGEGEKLFF.